Below are 12 T cell receptor beta chains sequenced from a single sample in a study of cytomegalovirus exposure and HLA in healthy donors. This PCR relied on a set of 60 Vbeta primers and 13 Jbeta primers. Data came from immunoSEQ multiplex PCR; TCRdb stores just in-frame clones and leaves some out. The table includes roughly 76,000 clones, less than 80% detected once. Material for sequencing was PBMCs. All receptors come from a man younger than 40 in good health and CMV-seronegative.

The chain combines TRBV6-5 with TRBJ2-3; 7 bases are a match to TRBD2. This CDR3 has 15 amino acids. Trimming took 6 bases from V and 2 from J; bases not matched to a gene: 8. Looked up from germline, CDR1 is MNHEY and CDR2 is SVGAGI. This chain's CDR3 is CASRPGTTLTDTQYF. The CDR3 DNA is TGTGCCAGCAGACCCGGGACTACCCTCACAGATACGCAGTATTTT.

Comments on this clone: This same CDR3 is encoded by further DNA sequences in the sample. The chain uses TRBV28 and TRBJ2-7, with 7 nucleotides matching TRBD1. The CDR3 extends over 14 amino acids. The germline CDR1 and CDR2 sequences are MDHEN and SYDVKM. V lost 4 bases and J lost 2; bases outside the gene matches: 5. The CDR3 DNA reads TGTGCCAGCAGTTCCGGACAGGCGACCTACGAGCAGTACTTC. Translating it yields CASSSGQATYEQYF.

The gene calls are TRBV28 and TRBJ1-2, with TRBD1 matching over 10 bases. The V gene's germline CDR1 is MDHEN and CDR2 SYDVKM. The CDR3 runs 16 residues. V shed 5 bases and J 6 bases; nucleotides not matched to a gene: 12. In DNA, the CDR3 is TGTGCCAGCAGTCCATGGGGACAGGGGAAAACGAATGGCTACACCTTC. It encodes CASSPWGQGKTNGYTF.

Only one count was recorded for this clone. The chain couples TRBV4-1 to TRBJ2-3; TRBD2 matches 11 bases. CDR3 size: 17 residues. Germline lookup yields CDR1 MGHRA and CDR2 YSYEKL. After removal of 0 bases from V and 5 bases from J, the junction contained 7 bases not matched to a gene. CDR3: CASSQDLRLAGGDTQYF. The DNA for the CDR3 is TGCGCCAGCAGCCAAGATCTGAGGCTAGCGGGAGGAGATACGCAGTATTTT.

The gene calls are TRBV10-2 and TRBJ1-1; D unclear. Germline V lookup: CDR1 WSHSY, CDR2 SAAADI. The CDR3 runs 11 residues. V was cut by 4 bases and J by 10 bases, with 10 bases left in between. CDR3: CASSARSGAFF. DNA for the CDR3: TGCGCCAGCAGTGCTAGGAGCGGAGCTTTCTTT.

The chain couples TRBV30 to TRBJ2-7; D ambiguous. V was clipped by 3 bases and J by 5 bases, with 14 bases between them. This CDR3 has 13 residues. Looked up from germline, CDR1 is GTSNPN and CDR2 is SVGIG (reference sequence). CDR3: CAWRGQPGNEQYF. The CDR3 DNA sequence: TGTGCCTGGAGAGGCCAGCCAGGAAACGAGCAGTACTTC.

This sequence joins TRBV6-4 and TRBJ2-2, with 12 bases aligning to TRBD2. Per the germline V gene, CDR1 is MRHNA and CDR2 is SNTAGT. V trimming: 5 bases; J trimming: 5 bases; junction bases outside the gene matches: 3. The CDR3 contains 15 residues. CDR3 bases: TGTGCCAGCAGTAGACTAGCGGGAGCTACCGGGGAGCTGTTTTTT. Amino acids: CASSRLAGATGELFF.

The chain uses TRBV7-8 and TRBJ2-6, with 8 bases fitting TRBD2. The CDR3 sequence is 18 residues long. Germline-derived CDR1 and CDR2 are SGHVS and FQNEAQ. V lost 3 bases, J lost 0 bases, and 7 bases stayed unmatched. CDR3 in amino acids: CASSFTTSAISGANVLTF. Here the CDR3 DNA reads TGTGCCAGCAGCTTTACGACTAGCGCCATCTCTGGGGCCAACGTCCTGACTTTC. Drawing the rest from reference TRBV7-8 and TRBJ2-6, the complete variable domain is GAGVSQSPRYKVAKRGQDVALRCDPISGHVSLFWYQQALGQGPEFLTYFQNEAQLDKSGLPSDRFFAERPEGSVSTLKIQRTQQEDSAVYLCASSFTTSAISGANVLTFGAGSRLTVL.

This rearrangement joins TRBV23-1 to TRBJ1-2, with D unresolved. TRBV23-1 counts as an open reading frame of uncertain function. With 4 bases removed from V and 0 bases from J, the gap between germline ends came to 21 bases. The CDR3 spans 18 residues. This chain's CDR3 is CASSPVRGIDPANYGYTF. CDR3 nucleotide sequence: TGCGCCAGCAGTCCGGTGCGGGGAATCGACCCGGCTAACTATGGCTACACCTTC.

As for this clone: The germline gene is not matched at one end of the junction; a read error may be the cause. The genes are TRBV7-9 and TRBJ2-7, with TRBD2 as a possible D gene (6 bases). Per the germline V gene, CDR1 is SEHNR and CDR2 is FQNEAQ (reference sequence). The CDR3 has 12 residues. The CDR3 nucleotides read TGTGCCACCAGCTGGGGGGCCTACGAGCAGTACTTC. Residues: CATSWGAYEQYF.

The J gene is TRBJ2-1, the V gene TRBV7-9; possible D gene TRBD2, 5 bases. Germline assignment: CDR1 SEHNR and CDR2 FQNEAQ (reference sequence). V shed 5 bases and J shed 8 bases, with 16 bases lying between them. The CDR3 contains 14 residues. The CDR3, as DNA: TGTGCCAGCAGCCTCGGCCGGGGTGTCTATGAGCAGTTCTTC. Protein sequence: CASSLGRGVYEQFF.

The chain combines TRBV11-2 with TRBJ2-7; D unclear. This CDR3 spans 12 amino acids. The ends were cut back, 0 bases at V and 6 bases at J, with 6 bases in the middle. Germline V gene sequence: CDR1 SGHAT, CDR2 FQNNGV. The CDR3 reads CASSLDSREQYF. The CDR3 bases are TGTGCCAGCAGCTTAGATTCCCGCGAGCAGTACTTC.